The next 25 T cell receptor beta chains were all read from a single sample in a study of cytomegalovirus exposure and HLA in healthy donors. The PCR made use of 60 Vbeta and 13 Jbeta primers. Some clones are missing from TCRdb's copy, which holds only in-frame ones; the method was immunoSEQ multiplex PCR. The repertoire holds 70,000 or so clones, with 74% as singletons. Input material: PBMCs. The receptors were sampled from a woman aged 55-69 years in good health and CMV-seropositive.

This chain links TRBV5-1 with TRBJ2-7, with a weak D call TRBD1 (6 bases). Per the germline V gene, CDR1 is SGHRS and CDR2 is YFSETQ. The CDR3 is 16 residues long. Between the trimmed V and J ends, which lost 5 bases and 3 bases, there was a span of 21 bases. The DNA of the CDR3 is TGCGCCAGCAGGGGTTGGCAGGGGAGTTTAGGCTACGAGCAGTACTTC. Its protein product is CASRGWQGSLGYEQYF.

The chain recombines TRBV4-2 with TRBJ2-1; D ambiguous. This CDR3 region has 14 residues. Germline V CDR1 and CDR2: LGHNA, YNFKEQ. V was clipped by 3 bases and J by 3 bases, with 9 bases between them. The CDR3 region has the DNA TGTGCCAGCAGCCATGGCCTAGGCTACAATGAGCAGTTCTTC. This gives the protein CASSHGLGYNEQFF.

This clone has just a few counts. This rearrangement joins TRBV19 to TRBJ1-6; 7 positions match TRBD1. Per germline, CDR1 LNHDA and CDR2 SQIVND (reference sequence). The CDR3 runs 16 residues. The V segment lost 7 bases and the J segment 7 bases; nucleotides outside the gene matches: 13. CDR3: CASTRGALRNNSPLHF. The DNA for the CDR3 is TGTGCCAGTACCAGGGGGGCTTTGAGGAACAATTCACCCCTCCACTTT.

The chain has TRBV6-1 and TRBJ1-1; TRBD1 matches at 7 bases. The CDR3 covers 14 residues. The V segment lost 6 bases and the J segment 1 base; nucleotides outside the gene matches: 5. Germline lookup yields CDR1 MNHNS and CDR2 SASEGT. The CDR3 sequence is CASRGQVGNTEAFF. For the CDR3, the DNA is TGTGCCAGCAGAGGACAGGTCGGGAACACTGAAGCTTTCTTT.

This clone appeared a few times. This chain's CDR3 is CASSSTRAGANVLTF. The CDR3 bases are TGTGCCAGCAGCTCCACGCGGGCTGGGGCCAACGTCCTGACTTTC. The chain uses TRBV7-2 and TRBJ2-6, with D perhaps TRBD2 (5 bases). V lost 4 bases and J lost 2, with 9 bases in between. This CDR3 comprises 15 residues. The germline gives CDR1 SGHTA, CDR2 FQGNSA.

The rearrangement links TRBV7-2 to TRBJ1-5, with 11 bases that match TRBD1. The germline gives CDR1 SGHTA, CDR2 FQGNSA. The length of the CDR3 is 15 residues. After removal of 4 bases from V and 5 bases from J, the junction contained 4 bases not matched to a gene. CDR3 sequence (DNA): TGTGCCAGCAGCTCCCGGACAGGGGGCGATCAGCCCCAGCATTTT. This encodes CASSSRTGGDQPQHF.

This chain joins TRBV30 and TRBJ1-2; TRBD1 might be the D (5 bases). Trimming took off 0 bases at V and 4 bases at J, with 9 bases between the two ends. Germline-derived CDR1 and CDR2 are GTSNPN and SVGIG (reference sequence). The CDR3 is 13 amino acids. The CDR3, as DNA: TGTGCCTGGAGTGTGGGCAGGGCCTATGGCTACACCTTC. It is translated as CAWSVGRAYGYTF.

The V and J genes are TRBV5-1 and TRBJ1-6; D gene unclear. This CDR3 has 13 amino acids. Per germline, CDR1 SGHRS and CDR2 YFSETQ. The V gene lost 1 base and the J gene lost 9 bases, with 8 bases spanning the gap. The CDR3 DNA reads as TGCGCCAGCAGCTTGAGCTGGGCTTCACCCCTCCACTTT. This gives the protein CASSLSWASPLHF.

The chain links TRBV2 to TRBJ1-1, with TRBD1 matching over 7 bases. Germline lookup yields CDR1 SNHLY and CDR2 FYNNEI. CDR3 length: 14 residues. The trim removed 8 bases at V and 0 bases at J, leaving 6 bases unmatched. CDR3 DNA sequence: TGTGCCAGCTTGGCCGGGACAGTGAACACTGAAGCTTTCTTT. Translation: CASLAGTVNTEAFF.

V gene TRBV11-2 combines with J gene TRBJ1-3, with a possible D match to TRBD1 (5 bases). The CDR3 extends over 15 amino acids. Germline V gene lookup returns CDR1 SGHAT and CDR2 FQNNGV. Deletions cut 1 base from V and 0 bases from J, with 7 bases between. The CDR3 spells CASSLGDSSGNTIYF. The CDR3 DNA sequence: TGTGCCAGCAGCTTAGGAGACAGCTCTGGAAACACCATATATTTT.

The chain carries TRBV5-4 and TRBJ2-3; 9 nucleotides align to TRBD2. V lost 1 base, J lost 2 bases, and 8 bases stayed unmatched. The CDR3 runs to 17 residues. Germline V gene sequence: CDR1 SGHNT, CDR2 YYREEE (reference sequence). CDR3 sequence: CASSLMSSGDNTDTQYF. CDR3 in DNA: TGTGCCAGCAGCTTGATGTCTAGCGGGGATAACACAGATACGCAGTATTTT.

The V and J genes are TRBV28 and TRBJ2-5, with D maybe TRBD2 (6 bases). Between the trimmed V and J ends, which lost 5 bases and 2 bases, there was a span of 18 bases. The germline CDR1 and CDR2 sequences are MDHEN and SYDVKM. The CDR3 has 16 residues. The CDR3 protein is CASSPPGGLGQETQYF. In nucleotides, the CDR3 is TGTGCCAGCAGTCCCCCAGGAGGGCTTGGGCAAGAGACCCAGTACTTC.

The chain employs TRBV28 and TRBJ1-6; D remains unclear. V was pared by 4 bases and J by 0 bases, with 7 bases between. The CDR3 is made up of 15 amino acids. Looked up from germline, CDR1 is MDHEN and CDR2 is SYDVKM. The CDR3 here is CASSSRSSYNSPLHF. CDR3 nucleotide sequence: TGTGCCAGCAGTTCCCGTAGCTCCTATAATTCACCCCTCCACTTT.

The rearrangement joins TRBV5-1 to TRBJ1-2; a possible D gene is TRBD1 (5 bases). CDR1 and CDR2 (germline): SGHRS, YFSETQ. Between the trimmed V and J ends, which lost 0 bases and 2 bases, there was a span of 14 bases. The CDR3 totals 16 residues. Here the CDR3 reads CASSLEANRQNYGYTF. Here the CDR3 DNA reads TGCGCCAGCAGCTTGGAAGCTAACAGGCAGAACTATGGCTACACCTTC.

The genes are TRBV9 and TRBJ1-5; 7 bases align to TRBD1. The V segment lost 0 bases and the J segment 3 bases; nucleotides outside the gene matches: 6. The CDR3 spans 16 residues. In germline, CDR1 is SGDLS, CDR2 YYNGEE. The CDR3 reads CASSVGEGGFNQPQHF. The CDR3 DNA follows: TGTGCCAGCAGCGTAGGGGAAGGGGGCTTCAATCAGCCCCAGCATTTT.

V usage is TRBV5-1 and J usage is TRBJ2-5, with 8 nucleotides matching TRBD1. The J segment lost 1 base and the V segment lost 0 bases, leaving 11 bases of the junction unmatched. The length of the CDR3 is 18 residues. CDR1 and CDR2 (germline): SGHRS, YFSETQ. The CDR3 spells CASSLEYQGAPAQETQYF. The CDR3 nucleotides read TGCGCCAGCAGCTTGGAATACCAGGGGGCGCCCGCCCAAGAGACCCAGTACTTC.

The rearrangement uses TRBV30 and TRBJ1-1; D not resolved. Germline values: CDR1 GTSNPN, CDR2 SVGIG (reference sequence). V shed 8 bases and J shed 2 bases, with 9 bases lying between them. The CDR3 runs to 11 residues. This CDR3 is CAGRVNTEAFF. CDR3 DNA sequence: TGTGCCGGCCGGGTAAACACTGAAGCTTTCTTT.

The rearrangement joins TRBV10-1 to TRBJ1-5; D remains ambiguous. Trimming stripped 6 bases from V and 4 bases from J, with 10 bases between. CDR1 is WNHNN and CDR2 is SYGVQD in the germline V gene (reference sequence). This CDR3 is built from 13 residues. Here the CDR3 reads CASRGDINQPQHF. The CDR3, as DNA: TGCGCCAGCAGGGGAGACATAAATCAGCCCCAGCATTTT.

The V gene is TRBV19, the J gene TRBJ1-5; 9 nucleotides line up with TRBD1. The germline V gene encodes CDR1 LNHDA and CDR2 SQIVND (reference sequence). This CDR3 spans 16 amino acids. V trimming: 5 bases; J trimming: 6 bases; junction bases outside the gene matches: 11. The CDR3 sequence is CASSAPGTGFGQPQHF. The DNA of the CDR3 is TGTGCCAGTAGTGCTCCCGGGACAGGGTTTGGTCAGCCCCAGCATTTT. The variable domain in full, with the rest retrieved from reference TRBV19 and TRBJ1-5, is DGGITQSPKYLFRKEGQNVTLSCEQNLNHDAMYWYRQDPGQGLRLIYYSQIVNDFQKGDIAEGYSVSREKKESFPLTVTSAQKNPTAFYLCASSAPGTGFGQPQHFGDGTRLSIL.

This clone was seen only once. The chain couples TRBV14 to TRBJ2-1, with unresolved D. Germline V gene data show CDR1 as SGHDN and CDR2 as FVKESK. CDR3 length: 14 residues. V was pared by 4 bases and J by 8 bases, with 15 bases between. CDR3 region: CASSRLRVVDEQFF. DNA of the CDR3: TGTGCCAGCAGCCGCCTTCGGGTTGTCGATGAGCAGTTCTTC.

This rearrangement joins TRBV2 to TRBJ1-2; TRBD1 matches at 7 bases. V lost 6 bases to trimming and J lost 6 bases; unmatched junction nucleotides: 7. Looked up from germline, CDR1 is SNHLY and CDR2 is FYNNEI. This CDR3 spans 13 amino acids. The CDR3 loop reads CASRWGTDDGYTF. CDR3 coding DNA: TGTGCCAGCAGATGGGGGACAGACGATGGCTACACCTTC.

The chain is built from TRBV10-3 and TRBJ2-3; no clear D. This CDR3 has 14 residues. Between the trimmed V and J ends, which lost 3 bases and 6 bases, there was a span of 13 bases. Germline V gene sequence: CDR1 ENHRY, CDR2 SYGVKD. CDR3 sequence: CAISENSPQDTQYF. Here the CDR3 DNA reads TGTGCCATCAGTGAAAATTCTCCCCAGGATACGCAGTATTTT.

The chain uses TRBV5-5 and TRBJ1-5; D is ambiguous. CDR3 length: 13 residues. V lost 2 bases and J lost 5, with 8 bases in between. Germline CDR1 is SGHKS and CDR2 is YYEKEE (reference sequence). CDR3 in amino acids: CASSLLSDQPQHF. Written as DNA, the CDR3 is TGTGCCAGCAGCTTATTATCCGATCAGCCCCAGCATTTT.

This clone has just a few counts. At one end, the junction sequence differs from germline, possibly due to a read error. The gene calls are TRBV7-9 and TRBJ1-5; D is unresolved. The germline V gene has CDR1 SEHNR and CDR2 FQNEAQ (reference sequence). The CDR3 runs 15 residues. As DNA, the CDR3 is TGTTCCAGCAGCCCCCACCTTACGGGGAATCAGCCCCAGCATTTT. Its translation: CSSSPHLTGNQPQHF.

This sequence joins TRBV7-3 and TRBJ2-7; D may be TRBD2 (6 bases). This CDR3 region has 17 residues. Deletions cut 4 bases from V and 4 bases from J, with 23 bases between. In germline, CDR1 is SGHTA, CDR2 FQGTGA. This chain's CDR3 is CASSCQLAWIPHYEQYF. The CDR3 nucleotides read TGTGCCAGCAGCTGCCAACTAGCCTGGATACCCCATTACGAGCAGTACTTC.